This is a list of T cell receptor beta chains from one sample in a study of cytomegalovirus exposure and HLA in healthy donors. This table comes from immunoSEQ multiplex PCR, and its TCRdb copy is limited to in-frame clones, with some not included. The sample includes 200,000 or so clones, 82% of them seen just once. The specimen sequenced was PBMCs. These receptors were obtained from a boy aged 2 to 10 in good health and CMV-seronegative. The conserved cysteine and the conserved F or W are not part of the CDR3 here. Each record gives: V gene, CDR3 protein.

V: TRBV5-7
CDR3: ASSFLGQVAYEQY

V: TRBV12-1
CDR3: ASSFHGTSYHEQF

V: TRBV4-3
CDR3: ASSQEVAGEQF

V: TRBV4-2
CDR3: ASSQDGGLDLGNTIY

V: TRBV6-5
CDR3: ASMGGVLPGNTIY

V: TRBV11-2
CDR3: ASSLEGGGANVLT

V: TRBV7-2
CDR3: ASSFWSAADEQF

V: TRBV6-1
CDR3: ASSERGYTDTQY

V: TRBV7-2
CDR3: ASSPDRGGGYT

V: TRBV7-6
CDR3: ASSLARLAGGETQY

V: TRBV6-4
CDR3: ASSDLLGNEQF

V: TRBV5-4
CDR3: ASSSHSKTGDTGELF

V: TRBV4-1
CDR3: ASSQTWALAGGSNEQF

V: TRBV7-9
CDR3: ASSLSGGSSETQY

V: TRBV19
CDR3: ASSLTGGYGYT

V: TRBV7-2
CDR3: ASSLSRDTQY

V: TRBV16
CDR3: ASSSSFSFETQY

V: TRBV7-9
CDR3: ASSPTTIRWGGELF

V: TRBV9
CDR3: ASSASGQNSYEQY

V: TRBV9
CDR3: ASSAHTTGDTQY

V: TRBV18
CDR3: ASSPPIGRQGQETQY

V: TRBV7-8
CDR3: ASSLDRRNYGYT

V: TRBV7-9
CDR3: ASSPPAREETQY

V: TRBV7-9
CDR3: ASGPRLATNTGELF

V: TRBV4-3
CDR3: ASSQLGTGGETQY

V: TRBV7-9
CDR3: ASSLAQTDPNYGYT

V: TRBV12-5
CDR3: ASPAGLAEETQY

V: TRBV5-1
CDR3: ASSLAGTSGTTYQETQY

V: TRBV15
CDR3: ATSRGAVDETQY

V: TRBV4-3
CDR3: ASRRLAGGPDTQY

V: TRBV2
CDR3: ASSGGGVGYT

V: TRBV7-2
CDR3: ASSLVEQPQH

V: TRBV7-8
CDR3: ASSSPNNEQF

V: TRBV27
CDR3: ASKEAVQETQY

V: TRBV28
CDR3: ASSPRPQATNEKLF

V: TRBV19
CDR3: ASSPLSGGTQPQH

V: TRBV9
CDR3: ASSSRGDTDTQY

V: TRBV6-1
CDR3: ASGPTGADTQY

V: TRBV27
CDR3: ASSLFGGGEQF

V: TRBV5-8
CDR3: ASSLLQEGGELF

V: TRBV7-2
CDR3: ASSLLPGTAIGYT

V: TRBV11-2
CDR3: ASSLIPGPGGPSYEQY

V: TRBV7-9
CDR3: ASSPVGGGNYYGYT

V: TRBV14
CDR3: ASSRNIRGSVNGYT

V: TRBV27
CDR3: ASLGTVYEQY

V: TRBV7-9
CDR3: ASSLFPPYYEQY

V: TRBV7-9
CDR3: ASSFQGQPQH

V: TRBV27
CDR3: ASSSDGTSGNTIY

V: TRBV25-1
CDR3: ASYPTGGAANEAF

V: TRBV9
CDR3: ASSTTAGQVCQPQH

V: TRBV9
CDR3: ASSIRGGGTGELF

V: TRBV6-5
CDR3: ASSYFGTGNYGYT

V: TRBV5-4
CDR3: ASSLLTGMGDTQY

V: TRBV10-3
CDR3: AIGQPRGGYT

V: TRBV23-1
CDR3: ASSPCSMNTEAF

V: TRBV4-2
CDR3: ASSQDLAGQDPSSYEQY

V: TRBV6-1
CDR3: ASSTLIRGGYT

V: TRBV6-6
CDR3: ASSNGVSYEKLF

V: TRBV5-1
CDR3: ASSSGSGADTQY

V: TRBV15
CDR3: ATSRRTSGEDTQY